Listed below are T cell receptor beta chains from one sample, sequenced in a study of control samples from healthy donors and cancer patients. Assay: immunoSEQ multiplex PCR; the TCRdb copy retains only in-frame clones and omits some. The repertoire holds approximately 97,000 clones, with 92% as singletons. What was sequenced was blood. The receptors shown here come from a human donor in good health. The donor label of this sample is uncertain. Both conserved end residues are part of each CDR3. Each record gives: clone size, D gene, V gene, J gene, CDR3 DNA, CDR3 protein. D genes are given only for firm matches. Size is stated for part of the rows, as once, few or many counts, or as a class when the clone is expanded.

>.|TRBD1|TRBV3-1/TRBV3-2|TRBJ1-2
TGTGCCAGCAGCCAAGAAACCGGGACAGGGGTGTATGGCTACACCTTC
CASSQETGTGVYGYTF
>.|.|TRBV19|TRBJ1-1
TGTGCCAGTAGTATCGTTCGCGGATCTGAAGCTTTCTTT
CASSIVRGSEAFF
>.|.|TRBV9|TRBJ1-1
TGTGCCAGCAGCGCAGAGGGCGCATGGGACACTGAAGCTTTCTTT
CASSAEGAWDTEAFF
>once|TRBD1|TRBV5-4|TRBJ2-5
TGTGCCAGCAGCTTACTAGGACAGGGCTCGCAAGAGACCCAGTACTTC
CASSLLGQGSQETQYF
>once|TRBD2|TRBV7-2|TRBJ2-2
TGTGCCAGCAGCTTAGCAGTGCGGGGGGTCTACACCGGGGAGCTGTTTTTT
CASSLAVRGVYTGELFF
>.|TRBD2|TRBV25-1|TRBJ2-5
TGTGCCAGCACGGGGGGATACCCAAGCGAGACCCAGTACTTC
CASTGGYPSETQYF
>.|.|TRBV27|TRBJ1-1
TGTGCCAGCAGCCCCATTATGGGGAACACTGAAGCTTTCTTT
CASSPIMGNTEAFF
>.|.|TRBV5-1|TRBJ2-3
TGCGCCAGCAGCTTGTCACCGGGGGGCTCTACTAGCACAGATACGCAGTATTTT
CASSLSPGGSTSTDTQYF
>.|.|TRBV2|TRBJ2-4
TGTGCCAGCAAGGCTCGACTAGCCAAAAACATTCAGTACTTC
CASKARLAKNIQYF
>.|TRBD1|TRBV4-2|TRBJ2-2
TGTGCCAGCCTTCGGGGACAGGGGGCCGGGGAGCTGTTTTTT
CASLRGQGAGELFF
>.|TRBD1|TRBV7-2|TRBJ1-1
TGTGCCAGCAGCCCGAGGACAGGGAACACTGAAGCTTTCTTT
CASSPRTGNTEAFF
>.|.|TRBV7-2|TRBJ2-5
TGTGCCAGCAGCGAGGGGTTATTTGCACAGGAGACCCAGTACTTC
CASSEGLFAQETQYF
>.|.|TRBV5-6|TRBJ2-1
TGTGCCAGCAGCTTGCTTTGGGCGCTGGGAGACAATGAGCAGTTCTTC
CASSLLWALGDNEQFF
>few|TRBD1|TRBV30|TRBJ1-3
TGTGCCTGGAGTCGGGACAGCGGCTCTGGAAACACCATATATTTT
CAWSRDSGSGNTIYF
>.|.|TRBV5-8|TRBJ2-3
TGTGCCAGCAGCCGACCGGGCACAGATACGCAGTATTTT
CASSRPGTDTQYF
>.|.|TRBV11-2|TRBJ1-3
TGTGCCAGCAGCTTAGATCATCGGGCAGGGAGGCCCGCTGGAAACACCATATATTTT
CASSLDHRAGRPAGNTIYF
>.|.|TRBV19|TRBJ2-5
TGTGCCAGTAGTAACACAGGGGGGGTCCAAGAGACCCAGTACTTC
CASSNTGGVQETQYF
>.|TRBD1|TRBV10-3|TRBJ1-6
TGTGCCATCCGGGGACAGAGAAACCTCCATTCACCCCTCCACTTT
CAIRGQRNLHSPLHF
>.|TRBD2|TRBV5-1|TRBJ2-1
TGCGCCAGCAGCTTGGGTTCTAGCCCCGGGAGGGAGCAGTTCTTC
CASSLGSSPGREQFF
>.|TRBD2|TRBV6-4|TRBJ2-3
TGTGCCAGCAGTGACGGGCGGGGGGCCACAGATACGCAGTATTTT
CASSDGRGATDTQYF
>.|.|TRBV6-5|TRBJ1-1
TGTGCCAGCAGTTCGGACCTCCCAGCGAACACTGAAGCTTTCTTT
CASSSDLPANTEAFF
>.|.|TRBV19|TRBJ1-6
TGTGCCAGTAGTCGTATGGAGACAGCCGATTCACCCCTCCACTTT
CASSRMETADSPLHF
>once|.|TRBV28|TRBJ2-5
TGTGCCAGCAGTTCTGGACACCAAGAGACCCAGTACTTC
CASSSGHQETQYF
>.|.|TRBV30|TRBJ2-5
TGTGCCTGGAGTATTCAGTCGAGGGAGACCCAGTACTTC
CAWSIQSRETQYF
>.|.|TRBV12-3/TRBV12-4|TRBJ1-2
TGTGCCAGCAGTTTAGGGCAAGGCTATGGCTACACCTTC
CASSLGQGYGYTF
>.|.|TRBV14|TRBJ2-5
TGTGCCAGCAGCCCCCCGGCGGGAGAGACCCAGTACTTC
CASSPPAGETQYF
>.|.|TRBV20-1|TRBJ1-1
TGCAGTGCTAGTGCTCCCTCGAACACTGAAGCTTTCTTT
CSASAPSNTEAFF